A single sample is the source of the 15 T cell receptor beta chains below, sequenced in a study of blood T cell repertoires in COVID-19. TCRdb's table, derived via immunoSEQ multiplex PCR, lists solely in-frame clones and lacks some. The repertoire holds more than 150,000 clones, around four fifths seen once, with under 3.5% in the top ten. Sequenced input: peripheral blood. The origin of the receptors is a woman aged 55-70 years with acute or convalescent COVID-19.

The rearrangement links TRBV4-2 to TRBJ1-4; 7 bases line up with TRBD1. The CDR3 sequence is 21 residues long. V lost 3 bases, J lost 8 bases, and 27 bases stayed unmatched. Germline CDR1 and CDR2: LGHNA and YNFKEQ. CDR3 in amino acids: CASSQESRWTGEEPMVEKLFF. In DNA, the CDR3 is TGTGCCAGCAGCCAGGAGAGCCGCTGGACAGGCGAGGAGCCGATGGTAGAAAAACTGTTTTTT.

This clone came up once. This chain uses TRBV6-2 or TRBV6-3 with TRBJ1-2; TRBD1 agrees at 7 bases. The CDR3 length is 16 residues. Germline V lookup: CDR1 MNHEY, CDR2 SVGEGT. J gave up 5 bases and V 0 bases, and 9 bases lay outside the gene matches. The CDR3 sequence is CASSYSQGGAGYGYTF. The CDR3 DNA follows: TGTGCCAGCAGTTACTCCCAAGGGGGCGCAGGTTATGGCTACACCTTC.

The J gene is TRBJ2-7, the V gene TRBV3-1 (or the pseudogene TRBV3-2); D not certain. Trimming removed 3 bases from V and 2 bases from J, with 8 bases in between. Germline lookup yields CDR1 LGHDT and CDR2 YNNKEL (reference sequence). The CDR3 contains 13 residues. In DNA form, the CDR3 reads TGTGCCAGCAGCCACTCAAACACCTACGAGCAGTACTTC. Protein sequence: CASSHSNTYEQYF.

This clone has only one observation. This chain uses TRBV29-1 with TRBJ2-7; 7 nucleotides match TRBD2. Germline V gives CDR1 SQVTM, CDR2 ANQGSEA. The CDR3 totals 12 residues. V gave up 5 bases and J gave up 3 bases; unmatched junction bases: 4. The CDR3, as DNA: TGCAGCGTTTCGCGGGGGAACTACGAGCAGTACTTC. It is translated as CSVSRGNYEQYF.

J is TRBJ2-3 and V is TRBV7-2, with a tentative D call TRBD2 (7 bases). V lost 5 bases to trimming and J lost 6 bases, with 24 bases between them. In germline, CDR1 is SGHTA, CDR2 FQGNSA. The CDR3 extends over 17 amino acids. CDR3 in DNA: TGTGCCAGCAGCAAACAGGGTGCGGGGGTATCCGCGGATACGCAGTATTTT. Its translation: CASSKQGAGVSADTQYF.

The CDR3 DNA reads as TGTGCCAGCAGCAGGGACTTCTATGGCTACACCTTC. Translating gives CASSRDFYGYTF. The chain recombines TRBV25-1 with TRBJ1-2; a possible D gene is TRBD1 (5 bases). The CDR3 has 12 amino acids. Germline CDR1 is MGHDK and CDR2 is SYGVNS. Trimming removed 6 bases at V and 4 bases at J, with 9 bases between.

This chain uses TRBV19 with TRBJ2-2; D not resolved. Per the germline V gene, CDR1 is LNHDA and CDR2 is SQIVND (reference sequence). The germline V and J ends were trimmed by 1 base and 1 base, with 13 bases remaining between them. The CDR3 is made up of 17 amino acids. CDR3 bases: TGTGCCAGTAGTATAGCAGTGCGGCAGTGGAACACCGGGGAGCTGTTTTTT. Translated, it gives CASSIAVRQWNTGELFF.

V and J are TRBV14 and TRBJ2-3; D perhaps matches TRBD2 (6 bases). This CDR3 contains 16 residues. The germline V gene encodes CDR1 SGHDN and CDR2 FVKESK. Between the trimmed V and J ends, which lost 0 bases and 3 bases, there was a span of 13 bases. The CDR3 DNA follows: TGTGCCAGCAGCCAAGAAGGGGCAGGGAGGACAGATACGCAGTATTTT. As protein: CASSQEGAGRTDTQYF. Combining the CDR3 with reference TRBV14 and TRBJ2-3 gives the whole variable domain EAGVTQFPSHSVIEKGQTVTLRCDPISGHDNLYWYRRVMGKEIKFLLHFVKESKQDESGMPNNRFLAERTGGTYSTLKVQPAELEDSGVYFCASSQEGAGRTDTQYFGPGTRLTVL.

The rearrangement joins TRBV6-2 or TRBV6-3 to TRBJ1-4; 7 nucleotides align to TRBD1. V dropped 4 bases and J dropped 8; count of bases not matched to a gene: 7. This CDR3 has 14 residues. The germline CDR1 and CDR2 sequences are MNHEY and SVGEGT. CDR3 loop: CASSFDRDIEKLFF. CDR3 nucleotides: TGTGCCAGCAGTTTTGACAGGGATATCGAAAAACTGTTTTTT.

The chain couples TRBV28 to TRBJ2-3; 8 bases line up with TRBD1. There are 16 residues in the CDR3. Germline V gives CDR1 MDHEN, CDR2 SYDVKM. The V segment lost 2 bases and the J segment 2 bases; nucleotides outside the gene matches: 6. CDR3 in DNA: TGTGCCAGCAGTTTAGGCGGGACAGGACACACAGATACGCAGTATTTT. Its translation is CASSLGGTGHTDTQYF.

The V and J genes are TRBV25-1 and TRBJ1-2; TRBD1 might be the D (6 bases). V shed 1 base and J shed 1 base, with 16 bases lying between them. The CDR3 is 17 amino acids. In germline, CDR1 is MGHDK, CDR2 SYGVNS. In DNA, the CDR3 is TGTGCCAGCAGTGAATCCGAAGCAGGGGAAGGTAACTATGGCTACACCTTC. This translates into CASSESEAGEGNYGYTF.

The V call is TRBV18, the J call TRBJ1-5, with 10 bases matching TRBD1. CDR3 size: 15 residues. V lost 3 bases to trimming and J lost 4 bases; unmatched junction nucleotides: 3. Germline V gene lookup returns CDR1 KGHSH and CDR2 LQKENI. CDR3 sequence: CASSPRTGGNQPQHF. In nucleotides, the CDR3 is TGTGCCAGCTCACCTCGGACAGGGGGTAATCAGCCCCAGCATTTT.

The chain is built from TRBV4-3 and TRBJ1-1; D perhaps matches TRBD1 (5 bases). Trimming pared 1 base from V and 2 bases from J, leaving 11 bases between. Germline-derived CDR1 and CDR2 are LGHNA and YSLEER. CDR3 length: 15 amino acids. This chain's CDR3 is CASSQVGRGNTEAFF. As DNA, the CDR3 is TGCGCCAGCAGCCAAGTCGGGCGGGGCAACACTGAAGCTTTCTTT.

The V and J genes are TRBV30 and TRBJ1-5; D is unclear. Looked up from germline, CDR1 is GTSNPN and CDR2 is SVGIG (reference sequence). The CDR3 length is 15 residues. The ends were cut back, 2 bases at V and 1 base at J, with 12 bases in the middle. CDR3 in DNA: TGTGCCTGGAGTTTGTTTGGAGGGAGCAATCAGCCCCAGCATTTT. Residues: CAWSLFGGSNQPQHF.

V and J are TRBV6-5 and TRBJ1-3; D is possibly TRBD1 (5 bases). The CDR3 runs to 15 residues. V was pared by 5 bases and J by 2 bases, with 13 bases between. Germline V gene lookup returns CDR1 MNHEY and CDR2 SVGAGI. DNA of the CDR3: TGTGCCAGCAGTCGGGTGTCGGGGGCTGGAAACACCATATATTTT. Residues: CASSRVSGAGNTIYF.